The clone carrying this T cell receptor (beta chain) was seen repeatedly, ten times or more. These data come from a study of T-cell reconstitution after alpha-beta-depleted transplantation in children. There are 12 residues in the CDR3. CDR1 and CDR2 (germline): SEHNR, FQNEAQ (reference sequence). V was clipped by 1 base and J by 4 bases, with 3 bases between them. For TCRbeta, the library was prepared with unique molecular identifiers. TCRdb recomputed calls from the PCR reads with MiXCR, one row per CDR3 protein. The table includes some 220,000 distinct CDR3 sequences, 8.5% to 10% detected once. This receptor was taken from a human donor who donated a stem cell graft to a child with acute lymphoblastic leukemia. Source: PBMCs from the stem cell graft donor, taken from the stem cell graft. The chain has TRBV7-9 and TRBJ2-3; D call uncertain. The CDR3 loop is CASSLGADTQYF. The CDR3 DNA reads as TGTGCCAGCAGCTTAGGGGCAGATACGCAGTATTTT.